One T cell receptor beta chain is described in this entry. Its matching antigen is unknown. The sample belongs to a study of cytomegalovirus exposure and HLA in healthy donors. Study observations and caveats: In vitro, three CMV-associated chains proved specific for CMV antigens. It was reported that TCR beta sequences correctly inferred the HLA-A and HLA-B alleles for most subjects.

The V end was cut by 6 bases, the J end by 4 bases, with 6 bases between. This CDR3 region has 12 residues. The germline gives CDR1 MNHEY, CDR2 SVGAGI. A multiplex PCR was run with 60 Vbeta primers and 13 Jbeta primers. Libraries were prepared by immunoSEQ multiplex PCR; TCRdb keeps only in-frame clonotypes and omits some of them. The sample records some 150,000 clones, 80% to 90% being singletons. At the time of sampling, donors were nominally healthy, though unrecorded immune exposures were likely. The chain recombines TRBV6-5 with TRBJ2-2, with D uncertain. Sequencing input: PBMCs. This receptor was obtained from a young woman in good health and CMV-seropositive. CDR3 in amino acids: CASRGATGELFF. The CDR3 DNA is TGTGCCAGCAGGGGCGCCACCGGGGAGCTGTTTTTT.